This is a list of T cell receptor beta chains from one sample in a study of T-cell memory formation after mild COVID-19. TCRdb redid the calling of the 5' RACE reads with MiXCR, one entry per CDR3 protein. Here the sample spans roughly 400,000 distinct CDR3 sequences, less than 25% being singletons. The sequenced sample consisted of PBMCs or a T cell subset sorted from them (not recorded which). These receptors originate from an adult woman who had mild COVID-19 (a few samples of this study predate the infection). Cell type and time point are not known. The CDR3 runs from the conserved cysteine through the conserved F or W. The order of the fields is CDR3 protein, CDR3 DNA, clone size, V gene, J gene, D gene. A D gene is named only where the DNA matches it firmly. The size of a clone is reported for some rows only, either as once, few or many, or as a class for expanded clones.

CDR3 protein: CASSLRTGRFSGANVLTF
CDR3 DNA: TGTGCCAGCAGCCTCCGGACAGGAAGATTCTCTGGGGCCAACGTCCTGACTTTC
clone size: NA
V gene: TRBV5-4
J gene: TRBJ2-6
D gene: TRBD1

CDR3 protein: CASSYSRLAGSSYEQYF
CDR3 DNA: TGTGCCAGCAGTTACTCGAGACTAGCGGGGAGCTCCTACGAGCAGTACTTC
clone size: NA
V gene: TRBV6-5
J gene: TRBJ2-7
D gene: TRBD2

CDR3 protein: CASSFAGSTYEQYF
CDR3 DNA: TGTGCCAGCAGTTTCGCCGGGTCTACCTACGAGCAGTACTTC
clone size: NA
V gene: TRBV27
J gene: TRBJ2-7
D gene: NA

CDR3 protein: CASSFTQQGDNGYTF
CDR3 DNA: TGTGCCAGCAGCTTCACGCAACAGGGGGATAATGGCTACACCTTC
clone size: few
V gene: TRBV7-9
J gene: TRBJ1-2
D gene: TRBD1

CDR3 protein: CASSKVDSPRPQHF
CDR3 DNA: TGTGCCAGCAGCAAAGTTGACAGTCCACGGCCCCAGCATTTT
clone size: NA
V gene: TRBV7-8
J gene: TRBJ1-5
D gene: NA

CDR3 protein: CASSYSVSTDTQYF
CDR3 DNA: TGTGCCAGCAGTTACTCGGTTAGCACAGATACGCAGTATTTT
clone size: few
V gene: TRBV6-5
J gene: TRBJ2-3
D gene: NA

CDR3 protein: CASSQALGVSYTF
CDR3 DNA: TGTGCCAGCAGCCAAGCTCTGGGGGTTAGCTACACCTTC
clone size: few
V gene: TRBV4-2
J gene: TRBJ1-2
D gene: NA

CDR3 protein: CASSPGAGSSYEQYF
CDR3 DNA: TGTGCCAGCAGCCCCGGGGCCGGAAGCTCCTACGAGCAGTACTTC
clone size: few
V gene: TRBV4-2
J gene: TRBJ2-7
D gene: NA

CDR3 protein: CASSPGQGPHNEQFF
CDR3 DNA: TGTGCCAGCAGCCCCGGACAGGGACCCCACAATGAGCAGTTCTTC
clone size: NA
V gene: TRBV5-6
J gene: TRBJ2-1
D gene: TRBD1

CDR3 protein: CARLGLPQIYGYTF
CDR3 DNA: TGTGCCAGGCTCGGACTGCCTCAGATCTATGGCTACACCTTC
clone size: few
V gene: TRBV6-4
J gene: TRBJ1-2
D gene: NA

CDR3 protein: CASSQDLWAYNTGELFF
CDR3 DNA: TGTGCCAGCAGCCAAGATCTATGGGCTTACAACACCGGGGAGCTGTTTTTT
clone size: few
V gene: TRBV4-2
J gene: TRBJ2-2
D gene: NA

CDR3 protein: CASSPVRDSRGETQYF
CDR3 DNA: TGCGCCAGCAGCCCAGTCCGGGACAGCCGTGGCGAGACCCAGTACTTC
clone size: few
V gene: TRBV5-1
J gene: TRBJ2-5
D gene: TRBD1

CDR3 protein: CATSERHRGDEQYF
CDR3 DNA: TGTGCCACCAGTGAACGGCACAGGGGGGACGAGCAGTACTTC
clone size: NA
V gene: TRBV24-1
J gene: TRBJ2-7
D gene: TRBD1

CDR3 protein: CASSYPDADRDGGETQYF
CDR3 DNA: TGTGCCAGCAGTTACCCCGATGCAGACAGGGACGGCGGAGAGACCCAGTACTTC
clone size: few
V gene: TRBV6-5
J gene: TRBJ2-5
D gene: TRBD1

CDR3 protein: CASSLLGQGINEQFF
CDR3 DNA: TGTGCCAGCAGCTTACTGGGACAGGGAATCAATGAGCAGTTCTTC
clone size: few
V gene: TRBV7-2
J gene: TRBJ2-1
D gene: TRBD1

CDR3 protein: CASRSFGFYNEQFF
CDR3 DNA: TGTGCCAGCAGATCCTTCGGGTTCTACAATGAGCAGTTCTTC
clone size: NA
V gene: TRBV7-9
J gene: TRBJ2-1
D gene: NA

CDR3 protein: CASSQDSGYGYTF
CDR3 DNA: TGTGCCAGCAGCCAAGATTCGGGGTATGGCTACACCTTC
clone size: few
V gene: TRBV4-2
J gene: TRBJ1-2
D gene: NA

CDR3 protein: CASSLLIGTLAMNTEAFF
CDR3 DNA: TGCGCCAGCAGCCTCTTAATTGGGACTCTAGCTATGAACACTGAAGCTTTCTTT
clone size: NA
V gene: TRBV5-1
J gene: TRBJ1-1
D gene: NA

CDR3 protein: CASSPETVNTEAFF
CDR3 DNA: TGTGCCAGCAGTCCAGAGACGGTAAACACTGAAGCTTTCTTT
clone size: NA
V gene: TRBV12-3/TRBV12-4
J gene: TRBJ1-1
D gene: NA

CDR3 protein: CATSDTRERQFF
CDR3 DNA: TGTGCCACCAGTGATACCCGGGAGAGACAGTTCTTC
clone size: many
V gene: TRBV24-1
J gene: TRBJ2-1
D gene: NA

CDR3 protein: CASGAEAFF
CDR3 DNA: TGTGCCAGCGGGGCTGAAGCTTTCTTT
clone size: few
V gene: TRBV12-3/TRBV12-4
J gene: TRBJ1-1
D gene: NA

CDR3 protein: CASSLEVARGGETQYF
CDR3 DNA: TGTGCTAGCAGCTTAGAAGTCGCCAGGGGGGGGGAGACCCAGTACTTC
clone size: few
V gene: TRBV7-7
J gene: TRBJ2-5
D gene: NA

CDR3 protein: CASSLDGVGQPQHF
CDR3 DNA: TGCGCCAGCAGCTTGGATGGGGTCGGTCAGCCCCAGCATTTT
clone size: many
V gene: TRBV5-1
J gene: TRBJ1-5
D gene: NA

CDR3 protein: CASSSSANTEAFF
CDR3 DNA: TGTGCCAGCAGCTCCTCGGCGAACACTGAAGCTTTCTTT
clone size: few
V gene: TRBV7-3
J gene: TRBJ1-1
D gene: NA

CDR3 protein: CASSQETGRGAFF
CDR3 DNA: TGTGCCAGCAGCCAAGAGACAGGGAGGGGAGCTTTCTTT
clone size: NA
V gene: TRBV3-1
J gene: TRBJ1-1
D gene: TRBD1

CDR3 protein: CASSLALGTQYF
CDR3 DNA: TGTGCCAGCAGCTTAGCGTTGGGGACCCAGTACTTC
clone size: many
V gene: TRBV7-9
J gene: TRBJ2-5
D gene: NA

CDR3 protein: CASSYGGEPEAFF
CDR3 DNA: TGTGCCAGCAGCTACGGGGGGGAGCCTGAAGCTTTCTTT
clone size: few
V gene: TRBV9
J gene: TRBJ1-1
D gene: NA

CDR3 protein: CASSPGPGVETQYF
CDR3 DNA: TGTGCCAGCAGCCCAGGCCCAGGGGTTGAGACCCAGTACTTC
clone size: many
V gene: TRBV7-3
J gene: TRBJ2-5
D gene: NA

CDR3 protein: CASSARGYTEAFF
CDR3 DNA: TGTGCCAGCAGTGCGCGTGGTTACACTGAAGCTTTCTTT
clone size: NA
V gene: TRBV6-2/TRBV6-3
J gene: TRBJ1-1
D gene: NA

CDR3 protein: CASGGTILGYTF
CDR3 DNA: TGTGCCAGCGGGGGGACAATTTTAGGCTACACCTTC
clone size: NA
V gene: TRBV12-3/TRBV12-4
J gene: TRBJ1-2
D gene: NA

CDR3 protein: CASSPDRVGRYNEQFF
CDR3 DNA: TGTGCCAGCAGCCCAGACAGGGTCGGTCGCTACAATGAGCAGTTCTTC
clone size: NA
V gene: TRBV5-6
J gene: TRBJ2-1
D gene: TRBD1

CDR3 protein: CASSATWTGNSPLHF
CDR3 DNA: TGTGCCAGCAGCGCGACCTGGACGGGGAATTCACCCCTCCACTTT
clone size: few
V gene: TRBV9
J gene: TRBJ1-6
D gene: NA

CDR3 protein: CASRPFGTQTFTF
CDR3 DNA: TGTGCCAGCAGGCCGTTCGGGACTCAAACTTTTACCTTC
clone size: few
V gene: TRBV12-3/TRBV12-4
J gene: TRBJ2-7
D gene: NA

CDR3 protein: CASSESGTNYGYTF
CDR3 DNA: TGTGCCAGCAGTGAATCGGGGACTAACTATGGCTACACCTTC
clone size: NA
V gene: TRBV25-1
J gene: TRBJ1-2
D gene: NA

CDR3 protein: CASSLGAGMNTEAFF
CDR3 DNA: TGTGCCAGCAGCTTAGGTGCGGGCATGAACACTGAAGCTTTCTTT
clone size: NA
V gene: TRBV7-2
J gene: TRBJ1-1
D gene: NA

CDR3 protein: CASSLVEPLHF
CDR3 DNA: TGTGCCAGCAGTTTGGTAGAACCCCTCCACTTT
clone size: NA
V gene: TRBV12-3/TRBV12-4
J gene: TRBJ1-6
D gene: NA

CDR3 protein: CASSPSPGQGAVRGTEAFF
CDR3 DNA: TGTGCCAGCAGCCCTAGTCCGGGACAGGGGGCGGTACGGGGCACTGAAGCTTTCTTT
clone size: NA
V gene: TRBV3-1
J gene: TRBJ1-1
D gene: TRBD1

CDR3 protein: CASSFGAGGFQETQYF
CDR3 DNA: TGTGCCAGCAGTTTCGGCGCGGGGGGGTTCCAAGAGACCCAGTACTTC
clone size: few
V gene: TRBV12-3/TRBV12-4
J gene: TRBJ2-5
D gene: TRBD2

CDR3 protein: CASSQLAGGYNEQFF
CDR3 DNA: TGTGCCAGCAGCCAACTAGCGGGGGGATACAATGAGCAGTTCTTC
clone size: many
V gene: TRBV7-9
J gene: TRBJ2-1
D gene: TRBD2

CDR3 protein: CASSHLQGGNYGYTF
CDR3 DNA: TGTGCCAGCAGCCATCTCCAGGGAGGCAACTATGGCTACACCTTC
clone size: few
V gene: TRBV3-1
J gene: TRBJ1-2
D gene: NA

CDR3 protein: CASSEHAGGHITGELFF
CDR3 DNA: TGTGCCAGCAGTGAACACGCGGGGGGGCATATTACCGGGGAGCTGTTTTTT
clone size: NA
V gene: TRBV2
J gene: TRBJ2-2
D gene: TRBD2

CDR3 protein: CASSYRTNTDTQYF
CDR3 DNA: TGTGCCAGCAGTTACCGGACTAACACAGATACGCAGTATTTT
clone size: NA
V gene: TRBV6-5
J gene: TRBJ2-3
D gene: NA

CDR3 protein: CASSAPGQTYGYTF
CDR3 DNA: TGTGCCAGCAGCGCCCCGGGACAGACTTATGGCTACACCTTC
clone size: few
V gene: TRBV5-5
J gene: TRBJ1-2
D gene: TRBD1

CDR3 protein: CASRVTREAHEQFF
CDR3 DNA: TGTGCCAGCAGGGTGACTAGAGAGGCCCATGAGCAGTTCTTC
clone size: few
V gene: TRBV6-5
J gene: TRBJ2-1
D gene: NA

CDR3 protein: CASSQGAGYGYTF
CDR3 DNA: TGTGCCAGTAGCCAAGGGGCGGGCTATGGCTACACCTTC
clone size: few
V gene: TRBV19
J gene: TRBJ1-2
D gene: NA